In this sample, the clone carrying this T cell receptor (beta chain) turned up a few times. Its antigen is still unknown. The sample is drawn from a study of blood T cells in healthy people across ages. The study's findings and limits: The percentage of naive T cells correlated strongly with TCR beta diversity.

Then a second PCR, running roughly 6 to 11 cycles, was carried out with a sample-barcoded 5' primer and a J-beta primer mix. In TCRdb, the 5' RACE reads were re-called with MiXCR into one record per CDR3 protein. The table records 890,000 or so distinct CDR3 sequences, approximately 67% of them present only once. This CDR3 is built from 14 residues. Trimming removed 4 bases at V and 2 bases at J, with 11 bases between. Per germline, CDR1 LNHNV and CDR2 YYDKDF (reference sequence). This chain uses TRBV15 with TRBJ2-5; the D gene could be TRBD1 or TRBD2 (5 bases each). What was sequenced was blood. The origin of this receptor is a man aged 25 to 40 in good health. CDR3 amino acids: CATSKRGFQETQYF. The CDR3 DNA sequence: TGTGCCACCAGCAAGAGGGGCTTTCAAGAGACCCAGTACTTC.